This is a list of T cell receptor beta chains from one sample in a study of blood T cell repertoires in COVID-19. Here immunoSEQ multiplex PCR was the method, and the copy in TCRdb shows in-frame clones only, minus some. The sample holds 330,000 or so clones, roughly 87% seen once. The sample comprised peripheral blood. The receptors shown here come from a woman aged 60 to 75 with COVID-19, enrolled during active disease. CDR3s include the opening cysteine and the closing phenylalanine or tryptophan. Fields, in order: clone size, D gene, J gene, V gene, CDR3 DNA, CDR3 protein. A D gene is named only where the DNA matches it firmly. Not all rows give a size; the values are once, few, many and, for expanded clones, a class.

NA,TRBD1,TRBJ2-7,TRBV10-2,TGCGCCACTAGACAGGGCTACGAGCAGTACTTC,CATRQGYEQYF
NA,TRBD1,TRBJ1-5,TRBV6-5,TGTGCCAGCAGAACAGGGGGCCGGGGCAATCAGCCCCAGCATTTT,CASRTGGRGNQPQHF
NA,TRBD1,TRBJ1-5,TRBV19,TGTGCCAGTAGCACCGGGACAGGCAGACAGCCCCAGCATTTT,CASSTGTGRQPQHF
once,TRBD1,TRBJ1-1,TRBV19,TGTGCCAGTAGTGTCGACAGGGGTAACACTGAAGCTTTCTTT,CASSVDRGNTEAFF
NA,TRBD1,TRBJ1-6,TRBV27,TGTGCCAGCAGACAGGGGCCTTATAATTCACCCCTCCACTTT,CASRQGPYNSPLHF
few,NA,TRBJ2-7,TRBV28,TGTGCCAGCAGTACCCCAGGGTGGTCTTTTTACGAGCAGTACTTC,CASSTPGWSFYEQYF
NA,NA,TRBJ2-3,TRBV12-3/TRBV12-4,TGTGCCAGCAGTCTTAGCACAGATACGCAGTATTTT,CASSLSTDTQYF
NA,NA,TRBJ2-2,TRBV15,TGTGCCACCAGCAGAGATCGGCTGACAGTCACCGGGGAGCTGTTTTTT,CATSRDRLTVTGELFF
NA,TRBD2,TRBJ2-1,TRBV19,TGTGCCAGTAGTCCGACTAGCGGGGGTTTCAATGAGCAGTTCTTC,CASSPTSGGFNEQFF
NA,TRBD1,TRBJ1-1,TRBV6-6,TGTGCCAGCAGTTACTCGGGACAGTACACTGAAGCTTTCTTT,CASSYSGQYTEAFF
once,TRBD1,TRBJ1-5,TRBV28,TGTGCCAGCAGTCTTGGACAGGGTAGCAATCAGCCCCAGCATTTT,CASSLGQGSNQPQHF
NA,TRBD1,TRBJ2-1,TRBV5-1,TGCGCCAGCAGCTATAGGGTGGGACAGGGGGCCAATGAGCAGTTCTTC,CASSYRVGQGANEQFF
NA,NA,TRBJ1-3,TRBV19,TGTGCCAGTAGTATGGGGGGTCTCCTAACGGCTGGAAACACCATATATTTT,CASSMGGLLTAGNTIYF
NA,NA,TRBJ1-1,TRBV30,TGTGCCTGGAGTGCGACAGGGAACACTGAAGCTTTCTTT,CAWSATGNTEAFF
NA,NA,TRBJ1-1,TRBV18,TGTGCCAGCTCACCACAGGGGGTAGGGACTGAAGCTTTCTTT,CASSPQGVGTEAFF
NA,NA,TRBJ1-5,TRBV3-1/TRBV3-2,TGTGCCAGCAGTCCGGGGGGGCAGGGTGGCTGGCCCCAGCATTTT,CASSPGGQGGWPQHF
NA,NA,TRBJ1-1,TRBV5-1,TGCGCCAGCACGAGAGAAGCATCTTCGGGTACTGAAGCTTTCTTT,CASTREASSGTEAFF
NA,NA,TRBJ1-1,TRBV27,TGTGCCAGCAGAATACCGGGGGCTGAAGCTTTCTTT,CASRIPGAEAFF
NA,TRBD1,TRBJ1-2,TRBV27,TGTGCCAGCAGTTTCACCGGGACAGGGTTGGATAACTATGGCTACACCTTC,CASSFTGTGLDNYGYTF
once,NA,TRBJ1-1,TRBV6-6,TGTGCCAGCAGTCCCCCCGCGGTCGGATGGGTGAACACTGAAGCTTTCTTT,CASSPPAVGWVNTEAFF
once,TRBD1,TRBJ1-3,TRBV19,TGTGCCTGCTTGACAGGGGGCTCTGGAAACACCATATATTTT,CACLTGGSGNTIYF
NA,NA,TRBJ1-2,TRBV5-6,TGTGCCAGCAGCCCAGGATCCTATGGCTACACCTTC,CASSPGSYGYTF
NA,TRBD1,TRBJ1-1,TRBV7-6,TGTGCCAGCAGCTCACAGGGGAGCGGCACTGAAGCTTTCTTT,CASSSQGSGTEAFF